This entry describes one T cell receptor beta chain. Profiling relied on immunoSEQ multiplex PCR, and the TCRdb table lists in-frame clones only, not all of them. The repertoire includes a few hundred thousand clones, around 88% of them detected once, and roughly 15% sits in the top ten. This specimen belongs to a study of blood T cell repertoires in COVID-19. Trimming pared 0 bases from V and 0 bases from J, leaving 5 bases between. The CDR3 runs 13 residues. Germline CDR1 reads GTSNPN; CDR2 reads SVGIG (reference sequence). Sequencing input: PBMCs or T cells enriched from blood (not recorded which). The sequence was obtained from a woman between 50 and 59 years old with acute COVID-19. This chain joins TRBV30 and TRBJ1-1; D unresolved. The CDR3 protein is CAWSVLLNTEAFF. DNA for the CDR3: TGTGCCTGGAGTGTACTTCTGAACACTGAAGCTTTCTTT.